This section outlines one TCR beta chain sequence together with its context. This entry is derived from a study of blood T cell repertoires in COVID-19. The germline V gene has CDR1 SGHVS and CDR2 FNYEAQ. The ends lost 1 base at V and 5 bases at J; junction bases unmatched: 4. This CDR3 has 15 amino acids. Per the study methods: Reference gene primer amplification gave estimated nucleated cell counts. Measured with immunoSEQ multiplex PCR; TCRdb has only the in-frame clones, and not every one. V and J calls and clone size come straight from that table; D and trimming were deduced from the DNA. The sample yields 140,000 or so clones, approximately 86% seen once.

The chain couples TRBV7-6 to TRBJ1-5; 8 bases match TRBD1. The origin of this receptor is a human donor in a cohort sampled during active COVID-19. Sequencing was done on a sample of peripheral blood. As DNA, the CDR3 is TGTGCCAGCAGCTTAGTCGCGACAGGGGATCAGCCCCAGCATTTT. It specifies CASSLVATGDQPQHF.